A single sample gave rise to the 8 T cell receptor beta chains below, sequenced in a study of blood T cell repertoires in COVID-19. Sequencing used immunoSEQ multiplex PCR; TCRdb keeps in-frame clones, though not all of them. The table records about 63,000 clones, 70% to 80% of them present only once. Sequencing was carried out using peripheral blood. Receptors originate from a human donor in a cohort sampled during active COVID-19.

The rearrangement joins TRBV18 to TRBJ1-5; D not certain. Germline V gene data show CDR1 as KGHSH and CDR2 as LQKENI. The CDR3 is 13 amino acids. The germline V and J ends were trimmed by 2 bases and 5 bases, with 7 bases remaining between them. DNA for the CDR3: TGTGCCAGCTCACCAAGAAGAGATCAGCCCCAGCATTTT. As protein: CASSPRRDQPQHF.

The chain uses TRBV10-1 and TRBJ1-6, with D unclear. Trimming pared 3 bases from V and 11 bases from J, leaving 20 bases between. The germline gives CDR1 WNHNN, CDR2 SYGVQD (reference sequence). The CDR3 runs to 16 residues. The CDR3 protein is CASSEEVGRPLAPLHF. CDR3 DNA sequence: TGCGCCAGCAGTGAAGAGGTGGGGAGGCCCCTTGCACCCCTCCACTTT.

This clone was found many times. The gene calls are TRBV30 and TRBJ2-5, with no clear D. The V gene's germline CDR1 is GTSNPN and CDR2 SVGIG (reference sequence). The ends were cut back, 0 bases at V and 5 bases at J, with 7 bases in the middle. There are 12 residues in the CDR3. The CDR3 loop is CAWSVYRETQYF. CDR3 sequence (DNA): TGTGCCTGGAGTGTATATCGGGAGACCCAGTACTTC.

This clone qualifies as medium-sized. This sequence joins TRBV30 and TRBJ2-7; D gene ambiguous. The CDR3 contains 10 residues. V was trimmed by 2 bases and J by 5 bases, leaving 4 bases between them. CDR1 and CDR2 (germline): GTSNPN, SVGIG (reference sequence). DNA of the CDR3: TGTGCCTGGAGTTACAACGAGCAGTACTTC. Translated: CAWSYNEQYF. The variable domain in full, completed from reference TRBV30 and TRBJ2-7, reads SQTIHQWPATLVQPVGSPLSLECTVEGTSNPNLYWYRQAAGRGLQLLFYSVGIGQISSEVPQNLSASRPQDRQFILSSKKLLLSDSGFYLCAWSYNEQYFGPGTRLTVT.

This sequence joins TRBV5-1 and TRBJ2-3, with D possibly matching TRBD2 (5 bases). Germline CDR1 and CDR2: SGHRS and YFSETQ. The CDR3 sequence is 13 residues long. Trimming removed 0 bases at V and 3 bases at J, with 5 bases between. Written as DNA, the CDR3 is TGCGCCAGCAGCTTGGGGAGGACAGATACGCAGTATTTT. Its protein is CASSLGRTDTQYF.

The V and J genes are TRBV11-3 and TRBJ2-1; 9 nucleotides align to TRBD2. V shed 3 bases, J shed 7 bases, and the junction held 7 bases outside the gene matches. The CDR3 consists of 15 residues. CDR1 is SGHNT, CDR2 YENEEA, per germline. CDR3 bases: TGTGCCAGCAGCTTTGGGACTAGCAGCATAAATGAGCAGTTCTTC. Translated: CASSFGTSSINEQFF. Combining the CDR3 with reference TRBV11-3 and TRBJ2-1 gives the whole variable domain EAGVVQSPRYKIIEKKQPVAFWCNPISGHNTLYWYLQNLGQGPELLIRYENEEAVDDSQLPKDRFSAERLKGVDSTLKIQPAELGDSAVYLCASSFGTSSINEQFFGPGTRLTVL.

The V and J genes are TRBV6-6 and TRBJ2-7, with 8 positions matching TRBD1. V lost 5 bases, J lost 5 bases, and 26 bases stayed unmatched. The CDR3 is made up of 20 amino acids. From germline, CDR1 is MNHNY and CDR2 SVGAGI (reference sequence). In nucleotides, the CDR3 is TGTGCCAGCAGTCGACGCCGAGATCCAGGGGGCGCCCCCGAAGGGAACGAGCAGTACTTC. The encoded protein is CASSRRRDPGGAPEGNEQYF.

The rearrangement links TRBV6-5 to TRBJ2-7; D possibly corresponds to TRBD1 (6 bases). Trimming removed 6 bases from V and 6 bases from J, with 18 bases in between. This CDR3 contains 14 residues. Germline V CDR1 and CDR2: MNHEY, SVGAGI. CDR3 bases: TGTGCCAGCAGCCCCCGTCGTCAGGGGTTCGAGCAGTACTTC. The encoded protein is CASSPRRQGFEQYF.